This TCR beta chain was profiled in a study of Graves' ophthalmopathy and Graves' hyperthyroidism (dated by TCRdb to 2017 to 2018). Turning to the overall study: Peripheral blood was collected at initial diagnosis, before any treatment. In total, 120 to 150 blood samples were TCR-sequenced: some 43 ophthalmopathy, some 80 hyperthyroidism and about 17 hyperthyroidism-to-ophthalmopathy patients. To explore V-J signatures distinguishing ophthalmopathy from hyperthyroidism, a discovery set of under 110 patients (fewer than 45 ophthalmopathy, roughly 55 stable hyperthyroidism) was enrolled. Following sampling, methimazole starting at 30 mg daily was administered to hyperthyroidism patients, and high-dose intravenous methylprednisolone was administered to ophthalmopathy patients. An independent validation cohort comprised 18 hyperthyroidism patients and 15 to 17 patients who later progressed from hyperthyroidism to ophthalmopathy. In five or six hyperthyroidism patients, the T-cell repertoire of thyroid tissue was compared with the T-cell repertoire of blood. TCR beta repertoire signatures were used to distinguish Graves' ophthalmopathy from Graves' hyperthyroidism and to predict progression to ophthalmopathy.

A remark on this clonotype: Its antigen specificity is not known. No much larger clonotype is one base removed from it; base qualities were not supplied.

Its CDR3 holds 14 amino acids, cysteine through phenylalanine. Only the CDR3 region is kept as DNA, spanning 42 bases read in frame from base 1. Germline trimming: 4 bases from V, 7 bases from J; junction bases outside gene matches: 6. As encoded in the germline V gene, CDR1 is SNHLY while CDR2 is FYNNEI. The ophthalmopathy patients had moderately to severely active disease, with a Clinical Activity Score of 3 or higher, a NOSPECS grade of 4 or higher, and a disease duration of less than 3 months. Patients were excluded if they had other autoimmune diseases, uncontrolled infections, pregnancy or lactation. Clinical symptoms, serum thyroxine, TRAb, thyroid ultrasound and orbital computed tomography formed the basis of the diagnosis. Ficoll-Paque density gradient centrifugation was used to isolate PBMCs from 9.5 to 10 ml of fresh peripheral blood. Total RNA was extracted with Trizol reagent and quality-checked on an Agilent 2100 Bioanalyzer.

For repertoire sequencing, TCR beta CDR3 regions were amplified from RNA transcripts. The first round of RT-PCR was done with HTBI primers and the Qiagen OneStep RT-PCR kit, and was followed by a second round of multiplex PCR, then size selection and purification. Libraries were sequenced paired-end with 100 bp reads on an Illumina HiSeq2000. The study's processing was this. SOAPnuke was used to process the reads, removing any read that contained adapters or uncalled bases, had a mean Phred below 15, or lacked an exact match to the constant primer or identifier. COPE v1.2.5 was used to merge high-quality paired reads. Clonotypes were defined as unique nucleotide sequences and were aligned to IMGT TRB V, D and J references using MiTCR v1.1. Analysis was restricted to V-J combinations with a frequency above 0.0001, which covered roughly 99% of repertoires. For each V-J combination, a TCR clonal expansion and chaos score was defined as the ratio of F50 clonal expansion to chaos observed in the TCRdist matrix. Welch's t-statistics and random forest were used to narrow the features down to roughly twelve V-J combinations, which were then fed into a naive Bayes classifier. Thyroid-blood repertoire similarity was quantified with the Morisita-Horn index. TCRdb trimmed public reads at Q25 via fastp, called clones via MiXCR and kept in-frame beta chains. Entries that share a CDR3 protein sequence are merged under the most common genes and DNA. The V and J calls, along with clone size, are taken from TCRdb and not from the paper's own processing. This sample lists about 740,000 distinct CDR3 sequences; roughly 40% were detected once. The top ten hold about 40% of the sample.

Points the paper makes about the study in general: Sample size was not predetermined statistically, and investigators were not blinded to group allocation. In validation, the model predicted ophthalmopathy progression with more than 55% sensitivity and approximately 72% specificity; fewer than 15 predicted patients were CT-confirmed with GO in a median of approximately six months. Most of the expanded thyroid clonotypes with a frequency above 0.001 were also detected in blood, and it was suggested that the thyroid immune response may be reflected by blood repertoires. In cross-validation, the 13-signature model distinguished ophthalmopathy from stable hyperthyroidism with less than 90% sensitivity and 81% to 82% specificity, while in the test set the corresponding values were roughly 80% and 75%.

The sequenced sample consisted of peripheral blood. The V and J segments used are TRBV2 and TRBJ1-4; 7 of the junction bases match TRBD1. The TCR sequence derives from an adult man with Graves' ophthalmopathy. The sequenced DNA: TGTGCCAGCAGTGCTGAGGGGGCCGGTGAAAAACTGTTTTTT. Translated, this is CASSAEGAGEKLFF.